The present TCR beta chain was sequenced within a study of blood T cell repertoires in COVID-19. The germline CDR1 and CDR2 sequences are MDHEN and SYDVKM. The length of the CDR3 is 12 residues. The V end lost 4 bases, the J end lost 9 bases, and 9 bases lay between the germline ends. Participant age was about 18 to 89 years, and participants resided in roughly 24 US areas. Clinical history reported by participants formed the basis on which cohorts were assigned. Cohort 3 recovery required two negative PCRs, clearance, or symptom resolution. As originally analysed: Counts of nucleated cells, estimated from reference gene primer amplification, were obtained. TCRdb's copy holds only in-frame clones and misses some; the assay was immunoSEQ multiplex PCR. From that table come the V and J calls and clone size; the DNA was used to work out D and trimming. The table records about 190,000 clones, around 84% of them present only once.

Sequencing was done on a sample of PBMCs or T cells enriched from blood (not recorded which). The V and J genes are TRBV28 and TRBJ2-2; no definite D call. This clonotype was sampled from a woman aged 30 to 39 who had recovered from COVID-19. The CDR3 loop reads CASSSLFRELFF. Written as DNA, the CDR3 is TGTGCCAGCAGTTCTCTTTTCCGGGAGCTGTTTTTT.